One and the same sample provided the 30 T cell receptor beta chains below, sequenced in a study of cytomegalovirus exposure and HLA in healthy donors (dated 2017 in TCRdb). Library creation used the immunoSEQ multiplex PCR assay. For the multiplex PCR, a mixture combining 60 forward primers for TCR Vbeta segments and 13 reverse primers for TCR Jbeta segments was used. Held by TCRdb, this immuneACCESS table contains in-frame sequences only and omits some clones. Under half of the omission traces to an unresolved V gene where checked; the cause of the rest is unknown. Across this sample there are about 160,000 clones, with roughly 75% seen only once. Approximately 2.4% of the sample is in the top ten clones. The sample comprised PBMCs. These receptors came from a female donor in good health and CMV-seronegative.

The chain couples TRBV7-2 to TRBJ2-3; D may be TRBD1 (5 bases). This CDR3 has 15 residues. The V gene lost 2 bases and the J gene lost 2 bases, with 11 bases spanning the gap. Germline V gene lookup returns CDR1 SGHTA and CDR2 FQGNSA. Written as DNA, the CDR3 is TGTGCCAGCAGCTTACAGGGAACCCCCACAGATACGCAGTATTTT. Protein sequence: CASSLQGTPTDTQYF.

The CDR3 DNA reads as TGTGCCAGCACCATAGGGCCAGGGGGGCACACTGAAGCTTTCTTT. Its protein product is CASTIGPGGHTEAFF. The V gene is TRBV28, the J gene TRBJ1-1; TRBD1 aligns across 7 bases. V trimming: 7 bases; J trimming: 3 bases; junction bases outside the gene matches: 11. CDR3 length: 15 amino acids. CDR1 is MDHEN, CDR2 SYDVKM, per germline.

To note about this clone: This same CDR3 is encoded by further DNA sequences in the sample. V usage is TRBV27 and J usage is TRBJ2-7, with 8 bases aligning to TRBD1. Trimming removed 5 bases from V and 2 bases from J; junction bases left unmatched: 5. This CDR3 comprises 14 residues. Germline V lookup: CDR1 MNHEY, CDR2 SMNVEV (reference sequence). CDR3 in amino acids: CASSPGQGPYEQYF. In DNA form, the CDR3 reads TGTGCCAGCAGTCCCGGACAGGGACCCTACGAGCAGTACTTC.

The rearrangement joins TRBV19 to TRBJ2-7; perhaps TRBD2 as D (5 bases). The CDR3 contains 12 residues. CDR1 is LNHDA, CDR2 SQIVND, per germline (reference sequence). Trimming shortened V by 5 bases and J by 3 bases, and 8 bases separated the two germline ends. CDR3 in amino acids: CASSRAGYEQYF. The CDR3 DNA sequence: TGTGCCAGTAGTCGGGCGGGCTACGAGCAGTACTTC. The full variable domain, its missing parts supplied by reference TRBV19 and TRBJ2-7, is DGGITQSPKYLFRKEGQNVTLSCEQNLNHDAMYWYRQDPGQGLRLIYYSQIVNDFQKGDIAEGYSVSREKKESFPLTVTSAQKNPTAFYLCASSRAGYEQYFGPGTRLTVT.

CDR3 DNA sequence: TGTGCCAGCAGCTTAAATCGGGGGAGCAATCAGCCCCAGCATTTT. Its translation: CASSLNRGSNQPQHF. The V gene is TRBV7-3, the J gene TRBJ1-5, with D possibly matching TRBD1 (5 bases). Trimming removed 1 base from V and 1 base from J, with 8 bases in between. This CDR3 region has 15 residues. CDR1 is SGHTA, CDR2 FQGTGA, per germline. Together with reference TRBV7-3 and TRBJ1-5, the CDR3 gives the full variable domain: GAGVSQTPSNKVTEKGKYVELRCDPISGHTALYWYRQSLGQGPEFLIYFQGTGAADDSGLPNDRFFAVRPEGSVSTLKIQRTERGDSAVYLCASSLNRGSNQPQHFGDGTRLSIL.

The chain links TRBV10-1 to TRBJ2-1; TRBD2 aligns across 8 bases. With 5 bases clipped from V and 0 bases from J, the junction kept 9 bases outside the gene matches. Germline loops: CDR1 WNHNN, CDR2 SYGVQD (reference sequence). The CDR3 runs to 17 residues. CDR3 coding DNA: TGCGCCAGCAGTAGGAGCGGGGGCCCCCGCTCCTACAATGAGCAGTTCTTC. Translating it yields CASSRSGGPRSYNEQFF.

This clone was counted between two and nine times. The chain employs TRBV30 and TRBJ2-7; D remains ambiguous. The germline gives CDR1 GTSNPN, CDR2 SVGIG (reference sequence). The length of the CDR3 is 11 residues. Trimming removed 0 bases at V and 6 bases at J, with 6 bases between. CDR3 DNA: TGTGCCTGGAGTGTTGGCGGCGAGCAGTACTTC. Amino acid sequence: CAWSVGGEQYF.

In DNA form, the CDR3 reads TGTGCCAGCAGTGAATCAGCAGGGGGCTACACCTTC. Amino acid sequence: CASSESAGGYTF. The V and J genes are TRBV25-1 and TRBJ1-2, with D possibly TRBD1 on 5 matching bases. The CDR3 covers 12 residues. The V gene's germline CDR1 is MGHDK and CDR2 SYGVNS. Trimming took off 1 base at V and 8 bases at J, with 8 bases between the two ends.

This chain links TRBV15 with TRBJ2-1; a possible D gene is TRBD1 (5 bases). In germline, CDR1 is LNHNV, CDR2 YYDKDF (reference sequence). There are 15 residues in the CDR3. The V and J ends lost 4 bases and 8 bases respectively, with 18 bases between them. CDR3 sequence reads: CATSIGAVVGDEQFF. CDR3 DNA: TGTGCCACCAGCATAGGGGCCGTAGTGGGCGATGAGCAGTTCTTC.

This clone was seen a few times. This chain uses TRBV11-2 with TRBJ1-2; no clear D. This CDR3 has 13 amino acids. From germline, CDR1 is SGHAT and CDR2 FQNNGV. Trimming left V 5 bases short and J 8 bases short, with 15 bases between. The CDR3 DNA is TGTGCCAGCAGCCCGACCGGCCCGGGGGGCTACACCTTC. It specifies CASSPTGPGGYTF. Combining the CDR3 with reference TRBV11-2 and TRBJ1-2 gives the whole variable domain EAGVAQSPRYKIIEKRQSVAFWCNPISGHATLYWYQQILGQGPKLLIQFQNNGVVDDSQLPKDRFSAERLKGVDSTLKIQPAKLEDSAVYLCASSPTGPGGYTFGSGTRLTVV.

The chain uses TRBV15 and TRBJ2-1, with TRBD1 as a possible D gene (5 bases). CDR1 is LNHNV, CDR2 YYDKDF, per germline (reference sequence). The CDR3 consists of 14 residues. The V and J ends lost 5 bases and 5 bases respectively, with 13 bases between them. The CDR3 nucleotides are TGTGCCACCAGCGGGTACGGACACAACAATGAGCAGTTCTTC. Its protein is CATSGYGHNNEQFF.

The chain recombines TRBV5-1 with TRBJ2-7; maybe TRBD1 (5 bases). With 0 bases removed from V and 0 bases from J, the gap between germline ends came to 10 bases. Germline loops: CDR1 SGHRS, CDR2 YFSETQ. The CDR3 spans 15 residues. CDR3 protein: CASSLGQLSSYEQYF. Here the CDR3 DNA reads TGCGCCAGCAGCTTGGGACAGCTGAGCTCCTACGAGCAGTACTTC.

The CDR3, as DNA: TGTGCCAGTAGCCTAGACAGGGGGCCTCAGCCCCAGCATTTT. Translating it yields CASSLDRGPQPQHF. The chain couples TRBV19 to TRBJ1-5, with TRBD1 matching 10 bases. CDR1 is LNHDA and CDR2 is SQIVND in the germline V gene (reference sequence). Germline trimming cut 6 bases from V and 6 bases from J; bases unmatched to any gene: 5. This CDR3 has 14 amino acids.

The chain carries TRBV2 and TRBJ2-3, with 7 bases fitting TRBD2. CDR1 SNHLY and CDR2 FYNNEI come from the germline V gene. V dropped 8 bases and J dropped 0; count of bases not matched to a gene: 14. The CDR3 spans 17 residues. The CDR3 loop is CASWKGRLAASTDTQYF. CDR3 nucleotide sequence: TGTGCCAGCTGGAAGGGCAGGCTAGCGGCTAGCACAGATACGCAGTATTTT.

V is TRBV30 and J is TRBJ2-3; TRBD2 is a possible D gene (6 bases). Trimming removed 0 bases from V and 2 bases from J, with 12 bases in between. In germline, CDR1 is GTSNPN, CDR2 SVGIG (reference sequence). CDR3 length equals 15 residues. This chain's CDR3 is CAWSVHGGSTDTQYF. Here the CDR3 DNA reads TGTGCCTGGAGTGTACATGGAGGGTCCACAGATACGCAGTATTTT. Full variable domain (outside the CDR3, taken from reference TRBV30 and TRBJ2-3): SQTIHQWPATLVQPVGSPLSLECTVEGTSNPNLYWYRQAAGRGLQLLFYSVGIGQISSEVPQNLSASRPQDRQFILSSKKLLLSDSGFYLCAWSVHGGSTDTQYFGPGTRLTVL.

V usage is TRBV28 and J usage is TRBJ1-1, with a weak D call TRBD1 (5 bases). Germline V lookup: CDR1 MDHEN, CDR2 SYDVKM. This CDR3 region has 15 residues. Trimming left V 1 base short and J 1 base short, with 10 bases between. The CDR3 spells CASSLSGAGNTEAFF. CDR3 in DNA: TGTGCCAGCAGTTTATCTGGGGCAGGGAACACTGAAGCTTTCTTT. The full variable domain, rest sourced from reference TRBV28 and TRBJ1-1, is DVKVTQSSRYLVKRTGEKVFLECVQDMDHENMFWYRQDPGLGLRLIYFSYDVKMKEKGDIPEGYSVSREKKERFSLILESASTNQTSMYLCASSLSGAGNTEAFFGQGTRLTVV.

V and J are TRBV6-5 and TRBJ2-7, with D tentatively TRBD2 (6 bases). The CDR3 is 14 residues long. CDR1 MNHEY and CDR2 SVGAGI come from the germline V gene. The ends were cut back, 7 bases at V and 1 base at J, with 14 bases in the middle. The DNA for the CDR3 is TGTGCCAGCAACCCGACTAGGCTTTCCTACGAGCAGTACTTC. Encoded protein: CASNPTRLSYEQYF.

The chain combines TRBV11-2 with TRBJ2-3; possible D gene TRBD1, 6 bases. With 5 bases removed from V and 2 bases from J, the gap between germline ends came to 11 bases. The CDR3 is made up of 14 amino acids. The germline CDR1 and CDR2 sequences are SGHAT and FQNNGV. Here the CDR3 reads CASSPRGTTDTQYF. DNA of the CDR3: TGTGCCAGCAGCCCTAGGGGGACCACAGATACGCAGTATTTT.

This clone was counted once. The gene calls are TRBV27 and TRBJ1-5, with no clear D. The CDR3 is 13 residues long. V dropped 5 bases and J dropped 7 bases, with 12 bases sitting between them. Germline values: CDR1 MNHEY, CDR2 SMNVEV (reference sequence). CDR3 coding DNA: TGTGCCAGCAGTAAGAGGCTCGAGCAGCCCCAGCATTTT. Its protein product is CASSKRLEQPQHF.

The chain links TRBV11-1 to TRBJ2-7; possible D gene TRBD1, 8 bases. This CDR3 has 14 amino acids. Germline CDR1 SGHAT, CDR2 FQDESV (reference sequence). V dropped 5 bases and J dropped 3 bases, with 14 bases sitting between them. This CDR3 reads CASSRTGTNYEQYF. CDR3 DNA sequence: TGTGCCAGCAGCCGGACAGGGACTAACTACGAGCAGTACTTC. Full variable domain (remainder filled in from reference TRBV11-1 and TRBJ2-7): EAEVAQSPRYKITEKSQAVAFWCDPISGHATLYWYRQILGQGPELLVQFQDESVVDDSQLPKDRFSAERLKGVDSTLKIQPAELGDSAMYLCASSRTGTNYEQYFGPGTRLTVT.

V gene TRBV27 combines with J gene TRBJ1-1; TRBD1 might be the D (6 bases). The germline V gene encodes CDR1 MNHEY and CDR2 SMNVEV (reference sequence). Between the trimmed V and J ends, which lost 5 bases and 5 bases, there was a span of 15 bases. The CDR3 contains 14 residues. CDR3 sequence (DNA): TGTGCCAGCAGTCCCACAGGGAGGGGGACTGAAGCTTTCTTT. It is translated as CASSPTGRGTEAFF.

V is TRBV9 and J is TRBJ2-1; 9 positions agree with TRBD2. Trimming at V came to 3 bases and at J to 3 bases, leaving 7 bases not matched to a gene. Germline assignment: CDR1 SGDLS and CDR2 YYNGEE. The length of the CDR3 is 16 residues. The CDR3, as DNA: TGTGCCAGCAGCGCCTCACTAGCGGGCCTCTACAATGAGCAGTTCTTC. This sequence encodes CASSASLAGLYNEQFF.

This clone was seen a handful of times. This rearrangement joins TRBV18 to TRBJ1-1; no firm D call. Deletions cut 3 bases from V and 4 bases from J, with 15 bases between. CDR1 is KGHSH, CDR2 LQKENI, per germline. This CDR3 is built from 15 residues. CDR3: CASSPSGALPTEAFF. The CDR3 nucleotides read TGTGCCAGCTCACCCTCGGGAGCCCTTCCCACTGAAGCTTTCTTT.

The V gene is TRBV18, the J gene TRBJ1-5, with D unresolved. CDR1 and CDR2 from the germline V gene are KGHSH and LQKENI. The CDR3 has 13 amino acids. Trimming pared 1 base from V and 5 bases from J, leaving 6 bases between. CDR3 DNA: TGTGCCAGCTCACCACGGGCCGATCAGCCCCAGCATTTT. It translates to CASSPRADQPQHF.

The gene calls are TRBV14 and TRBJ1-1; the D gene is possibly TRBD1 (5 bases). The germline gives CDR1 SGHDN, CDR2 FVKESK. Trimming left V 0 bases short and J 11 bases short, with 13 bases between. The length of the CDR3 is 13 residues. CDR3 sequence: CASSQDRALMAFF. The CDR3, as DNA: TGTGCCAGCAGCCAAGACAGGGCCCTGATGGCTTTCTTT.

The chain links TRBV27 to TRBJ2-7; TRBD2 matches 9 bases. The CDR3 is made up of 15 amino acids. From germline, CDR1 is MNHEY and CDR2 SMNVEV (reference sequence). Trimming removed 2 bases from V and 5 bases from J; junction bases left unmatched: 7. Here the CDR3 reads CASSLSSGGPNEQYF. In DNA form, the CDR3 reads TGTGCCAGCAGTTTAAGTAGCGGGGGCCCAAACGAGCAGTACTTC.

This chain uses TRBV28 with TRBJ2-6; a weak D match, TRBD2 (7 bases). There are 17 residues in the CDR3. Trimming pared 8 bases from V and 0 bases from J, leaving 17 bases between. From germline, CDR1 is MDHEN and CDR2 SYDVKM. The CDR3 sequence is CASLGGRGSSGANVLTF. DNA for the CDR3: TGTGCCAGCCTCGGGGGGCGGGGTTCCTCTGGGGCCAACGTCCTGACTTTC. Supplemented by reference TRBV28 and TRBJ2-6, the full variable domain reads DVKVTQSSRYLVKRTGEKVFLECVQDMDHENMFWYRQDPGLGLRLIYFSYDVKMKEKGDIPEGYSVSREKKERFSLILESASTNQTSMYLCASLGGRGSSGANVLTFGAGSRLTVL.

J is TRBJ1-2 and V is TRBV19, with 7 nucleotides matching TRBD1. Trimming took 3 bases from V and 1 from J; bases not matched to a gene: 17. CDR1 and CDR2 from the germline V gene are LNHDA and SQIVND (reference sequence). The CDR3 extends over 19 amino acids. CDR3 in DNA: TGTGCCAGTAGTATTCTCCCCTTCCCGGGACAGCTTTTTAACTATGGCTACACCTTC. This sequence encodes CASSILPFPGQLFNYGYTF.

The chain employs TRBV15 and TRBJ2-1; 12 bases map to TRBD2. The length of the CDR3 is 17 residues. The germline gives CDR1 LNHNV, CDR2 YYDKDF (reference sequence). Trimming at V came to 1 base and at J to 6 bases, leaving 7 bases not matched to a gene. The CDR3 coding sequence is TGTGCCACCAGCAGAGCCCCTAGCGGGGGGGCCGGCAATGAGCAGTTCTTC. Residues: CATSRAPSGGAGNEQFF.

The chain employs TRBV6-6 and TRBJ2-5, with a weak D call TRBD2 (5 bases). The CDR3 totals 12 residues. V lost 8 bases and J lost 11, with 18 bases in between. Germline-derived CDR1 and CDR2 are MNHNY and SVGAGI (reference sequence). The CDR3 DNA sequence: TGTGCCAGCGCCCCTCGAGGGTGGGAGCAGTACTTC. Encoded protein: CASAPRGWEQYF.